This note documents a single T cell receptor (beta chain) sequence. The data were obtained in a study of control samples from healthy donors and cancer patients. V gave up 3 bases and J gave up 2 bases, with 6 bases separating them. Germline-derived CDR1 and CDR2 are SGHTA and FQGTGA. There are 13 residues in the CDR3. Repertoires were generated with immunoSEQ multiplex PCR, while TCRdb's copy carries only in-frame clones and drops some. The sample contains about 130,000 clones, over 75% of which appear only once. Input material: blood. The clonotype originates from a man aged 35 to 55 in good health. V is TRBV7-3 and J is TRBJ2-3, with D perhaps TRBD2 (5 bases). The CDR3 region is CASSFDYTDTQYF. CDR3 coding DNA: TGTGCCAGCAGCTTCGACTACACAGATACGCAGTATTTT.